The 21 T cell receptor beta chains given below trace back to one sample, sequenced in a study of vaccination and CD4 T cells after COVID-19. Antigens of these TCRs are unknown. Oncomine TCR Beta short-read sequencing was applied to DNA from cultured CD4+ T cells. Using its own MiXCR run on the PCR reads, TCRdb lists one record per CDR3 protein. The sample lists about 12,000 distinct CDR3 sequences; 60% to 80% were seen once. As to treatment: roughly 10-day PBMC culture with coronavirus spike peptide pools or control peptides (ViraFEST assay). Sequencing used CD4+ T cells from blood, cultured in vitro. All receptors derive from a human donor who had recovered from COVID-19.

This clonotype was counted between two and nine times. V and J are TRBV20-1 and TRBJ1-5; D is unresolved. Trimming pared 6 bases from V and 0 bases from J, leaving 12 bases between. The CDR3 totals 14 residues. CDR1 and CDR2 (germline): DFQATT, SNEGSKA (reference sequence). The CDR3 DNA reads TGCAGTGCCCGGCCCCCGTCTAGCAATCAGCCCCAGCATTTT. It encodes CSARPPSSNQPQHF.

V usage is TRBV6-5 and J usage is TRBJ1-4; 8 nucleotides agree with TRBD1. The V and J ends lost 0 bases and 8 bases, in that order; junction bases with no gene match: 5. Looked up from germline, CDR1 is MNHEY and CDR2 is SVGAGI. The CDR3 has 15 residues. CDR3: CASSYSTAGGEKLFF. In DNA, the CDR3 is TGTGCCAGCAGTTACTCTACCGCAGGGGGCGAAAAACTGTTTTTT.

This chain uses TRBV7-2 with TRBJ1-5, with no clear D. Trimming cost V 2 bases and J 3 bases, with 17 bases left between them. The CDR3 covers 17 residues. Germline V gene data show CDR1 as SGHTA and CDR2 as FQGNSA. The CDR3 region has the DNA TGTGCCAGCAGCTTAAGTTCGGAGGGATGGGCCAATCAGCCCCAGCATTTT. Its protein is CASSLSSEGWANQPQHF.

The CDR3 is CASTLFSYEQYF. In DNA form, the CDR3 reads TGTGCCAGCACCCTTTTTTCCTACGAGCAGTACTTC. The V and J genes are TRBV2 and TRBJ2-7; D unresolved. The CDR3 has 12 amino acids. Germline lookup yields CDR1 SNHLY and CDR2 FYNNEI. Trimming removed 7 bases at V and 1 base at J, with 8 bases between.

This clonotype was detected only once. The J gene is TRBJ1-5, the V gene TRBV20-1; no clear D. Deletions cut 3 bases from V and 6 bases from J, with 15 bases between. The CDR3 loop spans 14 amino acids. The germline V gene has CDR1 DFQATT and CDR2 SNEGSKA (reference sequence). This CDR3 is CSASYPPLGQPQHF. CDR3 DNA sequence: TGCAGTGCTAGCTACCCCCCTTTAGGTCAGCCCCAGCATTTT.

The J gene is TRBJ2-3, the V gene TRBV19; D may be TRBD2 (6 bases). Trimming cost V 4 bases and J 0 bases, with 14 bases left between them. CDR1 and CDR2 from the germline V gene are LNHDA and SQIVND (reference sequence). This CDR3 spans 16 amino acids. The CDR3 nucleotides are TGTGCCAGTAGTAATATCGAGCGGGCTAGCACAGATACGCAGTATTTT. This translates into CASSNIERASTDTQYF.

The V gene is TRBV29-1, the J gene TRBJ2-1; D may be TRBD2 (5 bases). Germline assignment: CDR1 SQVTM and CDR2 ANQGSEA. V lost 5 bases to trimming and J lost 0 bases, with 8 bases between them. This CDR3 contains 13 residues. The chain's CDR3 is CSVYSDSYNEQFF. The CDR3 nucleotides are TGCAGCGTTTATAGCGACTCCTACAATGAGCAGTTCTTC.

In this sample, this clonotype turned up a few times. The V call is TRBV7-8, the J call TRBJ2-4; D not resolved. Deletions cut 3 bases from V and 10 bases from J, with 13 bases between. The CDR3 contains 13 residues. Germline-derived CDR1 and CDR2 are SGHVS and FQNEAQ. The CDR3 DNA reads as TGTGCCAGCAGCTTGCATACGCTCCCTATTCAGTACTTC. Amino acid sequence: CASSLHTLPIQYF. Full variable domain (rest looked up from reference TRBV7-8 and TRBJ2-4): GAGVSQSPRYKVAKRGQDVALRCDPISGHVSLFWYQQALGQGPEFLTYFQNEAQLDKSGLPSDRFFAERPEGSVSTLKIQRTQQEDSAVYLCASSLHTLPIQYFGAGTRLSVL.

The CDR3 is CASGNRTGNSPLHF. The CDR3 DNA sequence: TGTGCCAGCGGGAACCGGACAGGAAATTCACCCCTCCACTTT. The rearrangement joins TRBV6-2 or TRBV6-3 to TRBJ1-6; 7 bases are a match to TRBD1. Per the germline V gene, CDR1 is MNHEY and CDR2 is SVGEGT. The CDR3 runs to 14 residues. J was trimmed by 7 bases and V by 8 bases; bases with no gene match: 8.

The chain recombines TRBV24-1 with TRBJ2-7; unclear D gene. The CDR3 sequence is 12 residues long. V was cut by 4 bases and J by 3 bases, with 6 bases left in between. CDR1 and CDR2 from the germline V gene are KGHDR and SFDVKD. For the CDR3, the DNA is TGTGCCACCAGTGACCCTTACTACGAGCAGTACTTC. Amino acid sequence: CATSDPYYEQYF.

V and J are TRBV7-2 and TRBJ1-3; 7 bases fit TRBD1. The CDR3 is made up of 17 amino acids. Looked up from germline, CDR1 is SGHTA and CDR2 is FQGNSA. With 1 base clipped from V and 2 bases from J, the junction kept 8 bases outside the gene matches. The CDR3: CASSLGSGRGTGNTIYF. The CDR3 DNA follows: TGTGCCAGCAGCTTAGGTAGCGGCAGGGGGACTGGAAACACCATATATTTT.

V and J are TRBV7-9 and TRBJ2-1, with a tentative D call TRBD2 (7 bases). CDR3 length: 14 residues. The V end was cut by 4 bases, the J end by 9 bases, with 16 bases between. Germline lookup yields CDR1 SEHNR and CDR2 FQNEAQ (reference sequence). DNA of the CDR3: TGTGCCAGCAGCTGGAGGGGGGAGGGATTTGAGCAGTTCTTC. This gives the protein CASSWRGEGFEQFF.

V is TRBV6-4 and J is TRBJ2-1, with 7 bases fitting TRBD2. Germline V gene data show CDR1 as MRHNA and CDR2 as SNTAGT. The CDR3 totals 16 residues. The junction had 12 bases not matched to a gene; V was cut back by 5 bases and J by 5 bases. For the CDR3, the DNA is TGTGCCAGCAGTAAAGAGGGCCTAGCGGCACACAATGAGCAGTTCTTC. Protein: CASSKEGLAAHNEQFF.

The gene calls are TRBV6-5 and TRBJ1-3; TRBD1 is a possible D gene (5 bases). The CDR3 spans 15 residues. Trimming shortened V by 0 bases and J by 3 bases, and 9 bases separated the two germline ends. Germline V gene lookup returns CDR1 MNHEY and CDR2 SVGAGI. CDR3 DNA: TGTGCCAGCAGTTACTCGGGGGTGATTGGAAACACCATATATTTT. It yields the protein CASSYSGVIGNTIYF.

The chain couples TRBV7-2 to TRBJ2-1, with D perhaps TRBD2 (6 bases). Germline CDR1 reads SGHTA; CDR2 reads FQGNSA. CDR3 length: 15 residues. V was shortened by 0 bases and J by 4 bases, with 10 bases between the two germline ends. The CDR3 bases are TGTGCCAGCAGCTTAGCGCGGGGCAATTACAATGAGCAGTTCTTC. It encodes CASSLARGNYNEQFF.

This clonotype turned up a few times. The chain employs TRBV5-1 and TRBJ2-2; the match to TRBD2 covers 13 bases. V trimming: 5 bases; J trimming: 6 bases; junction bases outside the gene matches: 13. Germline loops: CDR1 SGHRS, CDR2 YFSETQ. The CDR3 is made up of 18 amino acids. The CDR3 region is CASSWTSGSPKPAGELFF. CDR3 sequence (DNA): TGCGCCAGCAGTTGGACTAGCGGGAGCCCAAAACCCGCCGGGGAGCTGTTTTTT.

This chain connects TRBV28 to TRBJ2-5; D may match TRBD1 or TRBD2 (5 bases each). V was trimmed by 7 bases and J by 1 base, leaving 10 bases between them. Looked up from germline, CDR1 is MDHEN and CDR2 is SYDVKM. The CDR3 loop spans 13 amino acids. CDR3 in amino acids: CASKVGAQETQYF. In DNA form, the CDR3 reads TGTGCCAGCAAGGTCGGGGCCCAAGAGACCCAGTACTTC.

The chain couples TRBV6-1 to TRBJ2-7; 8 nucleotides align to TRBD1. This CDR3 spans 13 amino acids. V shed 5 bases, J shed 7 bases, and the junction held 7 bases outside the gene matches. Germline V gives CDR1 MNHNS, CDR2 SASEGT. CDR3 sequence (DNA): TGTGCCAGCAGTCGCCCACAGGGGGGAGAGCAGTACTTC. Residues: CASSRPQGGEQYF.

This clonotype occurred a few times. The chain is built from TRBV6-4 and TRBJ1-1, with D uncertain. The CDR3 consists of 13 residues. Trimming took 0 bases from V and 4 from J, leaving 6 bases between them. Germline CDR1 and CDR2: MRHNA and SNTAGT. CDR3 loop: CASSDSWGTEAFF. The CDR3 nucleotides read TGTGCCAGCAGTGACTCCTGGGGCACTGAAGCTTTCTTT.

The chain combines TRBV6-5 with TRBJ2-2; D is perhaps TRBD2 (5 bases). The CDR3 contains 14 residues. CDR1 and CDR2 from the germline V gene are MNHEY and SVGAGI. Deletions cut 1 base from V and 6 bases from J, with 9 bases between. DNA of the CDR3: TGTGCCAGCAGTTACTTGGCGGAGGCCGGGGAGCTGTTTTTT. This translates into CASSYLAEAGELFF.

The chain uses TRBV4-3 and TRBJ2-7; D may be TRBD1 (6 bases). The CDR3 loop spans 15 amino acids. Trimming cost V 2 bases and J 6 bases, with 17 bases left between them. Germline V CDR1 and CDR2: LGHNA, YSLEER. CDR3 in DNA: TGCGCCAGCAGCCAAAACAGGGCAGTAAGGGGCGAGCAGTACTTC. Translated, it gives CASSQNRAVRGEQYF.